Listed below are T cell receptor beta chains from one sample, sequenced in a study of cytotoxic CD8 clonotypes in ibrutinib-treated CLL. TCRdb keeps only in-frame clones here, not all; method: immunoSEQ multiplex PCR. The data show 250,000 to 350,000 clones, more than 70% seen once. The sequenced sample was PBMCs, obtained at disease progression, from a patient treated with ibrutinib. These receptors all come from a human donor with chronic lymphocytic leukemia. The CDR3 runs from the conserved cysteine through the conserved F or W. Only part of the rows carry a size: once, few, many, or a class if the clone is expanded.

CASSLTGTTIFGEQYF	once	TRBV28	16	TRBJ2-7
CASSFTSVHEQYF	NA	TRBV28	13	TRBJ2-7
CASSPWTGGSYNEQFF	NA	TRBV11-1	16	TRBJ2-1
CASSLPQVQETQYF	NA	TRBV5-1	14	TRBJ2-5
CASSDTPNLTGELFF	NA	TRBV9	15	TRBJ2-2
CTVPGGAGGYTF	NA	TRBV29-1	12	TRBJ1-2
CAISGSLRRSELEQFF	NA	TRBV10-3	16	TRBJ2-1
CASSLKAMGVRINEQFF	NA	TRBV5-1	17	TRBJ2-1
CASGNRGGTGELFF	NA	TRBV6-6	14	TRBJ2-2
CASSLDPSIPEAFF	NA	TRBV5-1	14	TRBJ1-1
CSVDLAEETQYF	NA	TRBV29-1	12	TRBJ2-5
CASSLVRTSNEQFF	NA	TRBV7-9	14	TRBJ2-1
CASSSGRSNEKLFF	NA	TRBV19	14	TRBJ1-4
CAIRGAGFDYEQYF	NA	TRBV10-3	14	TRBJ2-7
CASSLGRGADTQYF	NA	TRBV11-2	14	TRBJ2-3
CASSQDLRGVRGGYGYTF	NA	TRBV4-3	18	TRBJ1-2
CASSLEGGGEETQYF	NA	TRBV7-8	15	TRBJ2-5
CSVDDLAASYNEQFF	NA	TRBV29-1	15	TRBJ2-1
CASSFGRTEAFF	NA	TRBV11-2	12	TRBJ1-1
CASFGDRTGSTDTQYF	NA	TRBV2	16	TRBJ2-3
CASSIGQRENTGELFF	once	TRBV19	16	TRBJ2-2
CASSLLVRGEQYF	NA	TRBV28	13	TRBJ2-7
CASSFTRTTGEQYF	NA	TRBV7-2	14	TRBJ2-7
CASQEGVRDGYTF	NA	TRBV9	13	TRBJ1-2
CASSQDDRFSYTDTQYF	NA	TRBV4-1	17	TRBJ2-3
CASSLGQGAYEQYF	few	TRBV5-1	14	TRBJ2-7
CASSQDHYSPLHF	few	TRBV4-1	13	TRBJ1-6
CASSSTNQPQHF	few	TRBV7-8	12	TRBJ1-5
CASSYSGDYYEQYF	once	TRBV6-5	14	TRBJ2-7
CASRGRTEAFF	NA	TRBV5-4	11	TRBJ1-1
CASRRTGSDGYTF	NA	TRBV6-1	13	TRBJ1-2
CASSPRLAGGAETQYF	NA	TRBV18	16	TRBJ2-5
CASSATNWEQFF	NA	TRBV9	12	TRBJ2-1
CASSGETGVGYTF	NA	TRBV6-1	13	TRBJ1-2
CASSPIGGADTGELFF	NA	TRBV19	16	TRBJ2-2
CASSLSGLRGEQYF	NA	TRBV28	14	TRBJ2-7
CASSPSGETQYF	NA	TRBV5-1	12	TRBJ2-5
CASSWAPRGEQYF	NA	TRBV27	13	TRBJ2-7
CASSESQETQYF	NA	TRBV18	12	TRBJ2-5
CASSKPGLNEQFF	NA	TRBV7-7	13	TRBJ2-1
CASSLGVDTQYF	NA	TRBV7-2	12	TRBJ2-3
CASSISAVQSNQPQHF	many	TRBV19	16	TRBJ1-5
CASSVAGASGNEQYF	NA	TRBV7-3	15	TRBJ2-7
CASIPGPGQGTYEQYF	few	TRBV25-1	16	TRBJ2-7
CASSTKNTGNYNEQFF	NA	TRBV7-3	16	TRBJ2-1